These 23 T cell receptor beta chains originate from one sample sequenced in a study of OX40 agonist ivuxolimab in advanced cancers. This table comes from immunoSEQ multiplex PCR, and its TCRdb copy is limited to in-frame clones, with some not included. The sample consists of 55,000 to 70,000 clones, 84% of them appearing once. The sequenced sample was CD4+ or CD8+ T cells sorted from blood, obtained in a trial of the OX40 agonist ivuxolimab. Receptor source: an adult with an advanced solid tumor such as melanoma, head and neck, liver or kidney cancer.

V is TRBV12-1 and J is TRBJ2-3; TRBD1 is the table's D call and was not checked against the DNA. TRBV12-1 is a documented pseudogene. CDR3 length: 17 residues. CDR3 DNA sequence: TGTGCCAGCAGCTCCAACCCGGGACAGGGGGTTACAGATACGCAGTATTTT. Protein: CASSSNPGQGVTDTQYF.

The chain is built from TRBV5-1 and TRBJ1-1, with D uncertain. Germline loops: CDR1 SGHRS, CDR2 YFSETQ. The CDR3 has 12 amino acids. V was trimmed by 6 bases and J by 0 bases, leaving 6 bases between them. The CDR3 DNA follows: TGCGCCAGCAAGGAGGTGAACACTGAAGCTTTCTTT. It translates to CASKEVNTEAFF.

The chain joins TRBV7-2 to TRBJ2-1, with D unresolved. The germline CDR1 and CDR2 sequences are SGHTA and FQGNSA. V was cut by 2 bases and J by 7 bases, with 15 bases left in between. The length of the CDR3 is 15 residues. CDR3 loop: CASSLSGARRNEQFF. In DNA form, the CDR3 reads TGTGCCAGCAGCTTATCCGGAGCTAGAAGAAATGAGCAGTTCTTC.

This chain connects TRBV7-2 to TRBJ2-2; D remains unclear. The V end was cut by 5 bases, the J end by 7 bases, with 20 bases between. Germline V gives CDR1 SGHTA, CDR2 FQGNSA. The CDR3 has 16 amino acids. The CDR3 reads CASSPQTQVWGGELFF. The CDR3 nucleotides read TGTGCCAGCAGCCCCCAGACACAAGTTTGGGGCGGGGAGCTGTTTTTT.

The chain combines TRBV5-4 with TRBJ1-1; D is uncertain. The germline V and J ends were trimmed by 2 bases and 3 bases, with 5 bases remaining between them. This CDR3 is built from 12 residues. The V gene's germline CDR1 is SGHNT and CDR2 YYREEE (reference sequence). The CDR3 region is CASSFGHTEAFF. CDR3 nucleotides: TGTGCCAGCAGCTTTGGTCACACTGAAGCTTTCTTT.

The chain has TRBV2 and TRBJ2-7; D possibly uses TRBD1 or TRBD2 (5 bases each). Trimming left V 8 bases short and J 6 bases short, with 5 bases between. Germline CDR1 SNHLY, CDR2 FYNNEI. The CDR3 is 9 amino acids. Written as DNA, the CDR3 is TGTGCCAGCGGGGGCGAGCAGTACTTC. It specifies CASGGEQYF.

This clone was detected once. J is TRBJ2-7 and V is TRBV7-9, with D maybe TRBD1 (5 bases). Germline V gene lookup returns CDR1 SEHNR and CDR2 FQNEAQ (reference sequence). This CDR3 comprises 13 residues. The ends were cut back, 5 bases at V and 2 bases at J, with 10 bases in the middle. The CDR3 nucleotides are TGTGCCAGCAGCCTAACAGGTACCTACGAGCAGTACTTC. Translating it yields CASSLTGTYEQYF.

The chain carries TRBV6-6 and TRBJ2-5, with D possibly TRBD1 on 5 matching bases. The CDR3 totals 14 residues. Trimming left V 6 bases short and J 5 bases short, with 16 bases between. Per germline, CDR1 MNHNY and CDR2 SVGAGI (reference sequence). Here the CDR3 reads CASRPQVSSETQYF. CDR3 bases: TGTGCCAGCAGGCCACAGGTTTCTTCGGAGACCCAGTACTTC.

This clone was seen more than once but under ten times. One junction end disagrees with the germline gene, perhaps due to a read error. The chain's CDR3 is CASKGRLVYRYTF. CDR3 in DNA: TGTGCCAGCAAGGGTCGCCTCGTCTATCGCTACACCTTC. This chain joins TRBV2 and TRBJ1-2; no definite D call. Germline V gives CDR1 SNHLY, CDR2 FYNNEI. This CDR3 is 13 amino acids long.

J is TRBJ2-3 and V is TRBV5-1; TRBD1 agrees at 9 bases. The CDR3 covers 15 residues. Germline V gene data show CDR1 as SGHRS and CDR2 as YFSETQ. The V segment lost 2 bases and the J segment 3 bases; nucleotides outside the gene matches: 4. The CDR3 protein is CASSFTGGLTDTQYF. Written as DNA, the CDR3 is TGCGCCAGCAGCTTTACAGGGGGCTTGACAGATACGCAGTATTTT.

Regarding this clone: The same CDR3 also results from other DNA sequences found in this sample. This chain joins TRBV10-1 and TRBJ2-1, with D perhaps given as TRBD1 or TRBD2 (6 bases each). Trimming took 4 bases from V and 0 from J, leaving 7 bases between them. CDR1 WNHNN and CDR2 SYGVQD come from the germline V gene (reference sequence). The CDR3 is 14 amino acids. CDR3 DNA sequence: TGCGCCAGCAGTGCGGGGGCCTCCTACAATGAGCAGTTCTTC. It specifies CASSAGASYNEQFF.

The chain is built from TRBV6-1 and TRBJ1-4, with D perhaps matching TRBD1 (5 bases). Germline CDR1 and CDR2: MNHNS and SASEGT. V gave up 4 bases and J gave up 5 bases, with 8 bases separating them. The CDR3 has 13 residues. CDR3 in amino acids: CASSATANEKLFF. DNA of the CDR3: TGTGCCAGCAGTGCGACAGCGAATGAAAAACTGTTTTTT.

The chain employs TRBV4-1 and TRBJ2-5, with 8 positions matching TRBD1. Germline V gene lookup returns CDR1 MGHRA and CDR2 YSYEKL. CDR3 length: 17 amino acids. J was trimmed by 4 bases and V by 0 bases; bases with no gene match: 10. The CDR3 coding sequence is TGCGCCAGCAGCCAAGAGCCCTCCGGGACAGGACGAGAGACCCAGTACTTC. Translation: CASSQEPSGTGRETQYF.

The V and J genes are TRBV9 and TRBJ2-1; perhaps D is TRBD1 or TRBD2 (5 bases each). Germline CDR1 and CDR2: SGDLS and YYNGEE. CDR3 length equals 15 residues. Trimming took off 6 bases at V and 7 bases at J, with 20 bases between the two ends. The CDR3 DNA reads TGTGCCAGCACCCCTTTGGGGGAGATGGGTAATGAGCAGTTCTTC. Translating it yields CASTPLGEMGNEQFF.

The chain recombines TRBV7-2 with TRBJ2-1; D is possibly TRBD2 (6 bases). The CDR3 loop spans 14 amino acids. Germline values: CDR1 SGHTA, CDR2 FQGNSA. V was clipped by 3 bases and J by 6 bases, with 12 bases between them. CDR3 nucleotide sequence: TGTGCCAGCAGCTTGTGGGGGGATGGCAATGAGCAGTTCTTC. As protein: CASSLWGDGNEQFF.

The genes are TRBV7-9 and TRBJ1-2; D gene uncertain. The V and J ends lost 4 bases and 8 bases respectively, with 11 bases between them. CDR1 SEHNR and CDR2 FQNEAQ come from the germline V gene (reference sequence). The CDR3 is 12 residues long. Written as DNA, the CDR3 is TGTGCCAGCAGCTCTGGAGGGAGCGGCTACACCTTC. Translated: CASSSGGSGYTF.

The CDR3 reads CASSSQYSDNEQFF. The CDR3 DNA follows: TGTGCCAGCAGCTCCCAATACAGCGACAATGAGCAGTTCTTC. The gene calls are TRBV11-2 and TRBJ2-1; no reliable D call. There are 14 residues in the CDR3. Trimming removed 4 bases at V and 5 bases at J, with 12 bases between. Germline CDR1 is SGHAT and CDR2 is FQNNGV. Full variable domain (remainder filled in from reference TRBV11-2 and TRBJ2-1): EAGVAQSPRYKIIEKRQSVAFWCNPISGHATLYWYQQILGQGPKLLIQFQNNGVVDDSQLPKDRFSAERLKGVDSTLKIQPAKLEDSAVYLCASSSQYSDNEQFFGPGTRLTVL.

The gene calls are TRBV2 and TRBJ1-2; no firm D call. The germline gives CDR1 SNHLY, CDR2 FYNNEI. V gave up 5 bases and J gave up 2 bases, with 15 bases separating them. This CDR3 comprises 15 residues. CDR3 in amino acids: CASSHRWTVNYGYTF. CDR3 nucleotides: TGTGCCAGCAGTCACCGATGGACTGTCAACTATGGCTACACCTTC.

This chain connects TRBV5-1 to TRBJ1-6; D remains unclear. Germline-derived CDR1 and CDR2 are SGHRS and YFSETQ. With 0 bases removed from V and 7 bases from J, the gap between germline ends came to 8 bases. CDR3 size: 14 residues. CDR3 nucleotides: TGCGCCAGCAGCTTGGTCGGAGGCAATTCACCCCTCCACTTT. Translation: CASSLVGGNSPLHF.

The chain recombines TRBV13 with TRBJ2-7; 7 nucleotides agree with TRBD1. This CDR3 is built from 15 residues. J was trimmed by 2 bases and V by 1 base; bases with no gene match: 5. Germline CDR1 reads PRHDT; CDR2 reads FYEKMQ (reference sequence). The CDR3: CASSLVGTATYEQYF. CDR3 DNA sequence: TGTGCCAGCAGCTTAGTCGGGACAGCCACCTACGAGCAGTACTTC. The full variable domain, in which reference TRBV13 and TRBJ2-7 provide the parts outside the CDR3, is AAGVIQSPRHLIKEKRETATLKCYPIPRHDTVYWYQQGPGQDPQFLISFYEKMQSDKGSIPDRFSAQQFSDYHSELNMSSLELGDSALYFCASSLVGTATYEQYFGPGTRLTVT.

The V and J genes are TRBV2 and TRBJ2-2, with 9 bases aligning to TRBD1. J gave up 4 bases and V 6 bases, and 9 bases lay outside the gene matches. The CDR3 has 16 amino acids. The germline V gene has CDR1 SNHLY and CDR2 FYNNEI. In nucleotides, the CDR3 is TGTGCCAGCAGACAGGGGGCGCGAATGGGCACCGGGGAGCTGTTTTTT. This gives the protein CASRQGARMGTGELFF.

The chain combines TRBV9 with TRBJ2-7; no clear D. This CDR3 is built from 14 residues. V shed 7 bases and J shed 0 bases, with 14 bases lying between them. The germline V gene encodes CDR1 SGDLS and CDR2 YYNGEE. CDR3: CASALGLSSYEQYF. The CDR3 DNA reads as TGTGCCAGCGCCCTCGGGCTCAGCTCCTACGAGCAGTACTTC.

The V call is TRBV4-2, the J call TRBJ1-4; D is unclear. From germline, CDR1 is LGHNA and CDR2 YNFKEQ. The CDR3 is 16 residues long. V dropped 2 bases and J dropped 0 bases, with 10 bases sitting between them. The CDR3 reads CASSQSEIATNEKLFF. CDR3 nucleotides: TGTGCCAGCAGCCAAAGCGAGATTGCAACTAATGAAAAACTGTTTTTT.